The entry below describes one T cell receptor (beta chain). Its antigen remains unidentified. This sample was taken from a study of T cells expressing NK-cell markers. The overall study: Eight donors were sequenced, seven testing HCMV-seropositive and one testing seronegative. Overall study results and limits: Whether the expanded NKG2C+ T cell clones recognized HCMV remained unclear.

Scientists made TCR beta cDNA using 5'RACE template switching with UMIs. TCRdb re-called the 5' RACE reads and shows each CDR3 protein once, DNA omitted. This sample's clone table lists over 120,000 distinct CDR3 sequences. This CDR3 has 15 amino acids. Germline-derived CDR1 and CDR2 are MNHEY and SVGAGI. Specimen: blood T cells: a sorted CD56 or NKG2C T cell subset, CD4+ or CD8+ T cells, or bulk PBMC T cells (not recorded which). This receptor was obtained from a man between 18 and 35 years old in good health. The chain carries TRBV6-5 and TRBJ2-1; TCRdb designates TRBD2, a call that cannot be tested without DNA. The CDR3 sequence: CASSYRGLANQEQFF.